Listed here are 23 T cell receptor beta chains from one sample, sequenced in a study of T cell clonotyping in hematopoietic cell transplantation. Libraries were prepared by immunoSEQ multiplex PCR; TCRdb keeps only in-frame clonotypes and omits some of them. The repertoire holds approximately 13,000 clones, around 83% seen once, with roughly 6.3% in the top ten. The sample in question was PBMCs, obtained 100 days after allogeneic stem cell transplant. Every receptor here comes from a female patient in her thirties or forties who had an allogeneic stem cell transplant from a related donor, so T cells may come from the graft donor. Some clones in this sample may be carry-over from other donors' samples.

This rearrangement joins TRBV19 to TRBJ2-4, with TRBD1 as a possible D gene (5 bases). Germline V gives CDR1 LNHDA, CDR2 SQIVND (reference sequence). With 10 bases removed from V and 6 bases from J, the gap between germline ends came to 16 bases. This CDR3 contains 13 residues. CDR3 residues: CANITGCRNIQYF. The CDR3 coding sequence is TGTGCCAATATAACAGGTTGCAGAAACATTCAGTACTTC. Full variable domain (rest looked up from reference TRBV19 and TRBJ2-4): DGGITQSPKYLFRKEGQNVTLSCEQNLNHDAMYWYRQDPGQGLRLIYYSQIVNDFQKGDIAEGYSVSREKKESFPLTVTSAQKNPTAFYLCANITGCRNIQYFGAGTRLSVL.

This chain connects TRBV5-1 to TRBJ2-4; unclear D gene. Germline-derived CDR1 and CDR2 are SGHRS and YFSETQ. V gave up 2 bases and J gave up 1 base, with 10 bases separating them. The CDR3 spans 15 residues. The chain's CDR3 is CASSLGQTAKNIQYF. The CDR3 region has the DNA TGCGCCAGCAGCTTAGGGCAAACTGCCAAAAACATTCAGTACTTC.

This chain links TRBV10-2 with TRBJ2-2; D ambiguous. From germline, CDR1 is WSHSY and CDR2 SAAADI. V dropped 8 bases and J dropped 5 bases, with 9 bases sitting between them. The CDR3 is made up of 12 amino acids. The CDR3 nucleotides are TGCGCCAGCCGCTCTCAAACCGGGGAGCTGTTTTTT. This codes for CASRSQTGELFF.

The chain combines TRBV7-8 with TRBJ1-5; no reliable D call. CDR3 size: 13 residues. The V end was cut by 1 base, the J end by 4 bases, with 5 bases between. Germline values: CDR1 SGHVS, CDR2 FQNEAQ. Written as DNA, the CDR3 is TGTGCCAGCAGCTTAGACAGAAATCAGCCCCAGCATTTT. Amino acid sequence: CASSLDRNQPQHF.

The chain couples TRBV9 to TRBJ2-3; 11 positions match TRBD2. Germline V lookup: CDR1 SGDLS, CDR2 YYNGEE. J was trimmed by 3 bases and V by 0 bases; bases with no gene match: 6. There are 17 residues in the CDR3. Here the CDR3 reads CASSVVGSGGATDTQYF. The CDR3 nucleotides are TGTGCCAGCAGCGTAGTTGGTAGCGGGGGGGCTACAGATACGCAGTATTTT.

This clone was counted a single time. V and J are TRBV6-6 and TRBJ2-7; D is tentatively TRBD1 or TRBD2 (5 bases each). Germline CDR1 MNHNY, CDR2 SVGAGI (reference sequence). The CDR3 is 13 amino acids. The V gene lost 9 bases and the J gene lost 3 bases, with 15 bases spanning the gap. CDR3 residues: CASGGYGHYEQYF. CDR3 in DNA: TGTGCCAGTGGGGGTTACGGTCACTACGAGCAGTACTTC.

The J gene is TRBJ1-3, the V gene TRBV7-9; 9 bases match TRBD1. CDR3 length equals 15 residues. The V gene end was trimmed by 6 bases and the J gene end by 3 bases; junction bases not matched to a gene: 6. Germline V gene data show CDR1 as SEHNR and CDR2 as FQNEAQ (reference sequence). CDR3 DNA: TGTGCCAGCAGTGTGGGACAGGGCTATGGAAACACCATATATTTT. Protein product: CASSVGQGYGNTIYF.

This rearrangement joins TRBV6-1 to TRBJ2-1, with 10 nucleotides matching TRBD2. Germline CDR1 is MNHNS and CDR2 is SASEGT. Trimming at V came to 2 bases and at J to 3 bases, leaving 1 base not matched to a gene. This CDR3 contains 15 residues. CDR3 nucleotides: TGTGCCAGCAGTGAATCTAGCGGGGGCTACAATGAGCAGTTCTTC. Protein product: CASSESSGGYNEQFF.

The chain combines TRBV11-1 with TRBJ1-2, with D possibly being TRBD1 (6 bases). CDR3 length: 13 residues. From germline, CDR1 is SGHAT and CDR2 FQDESV (reference sequence). Trimming removed 5 bases at V and 4 bases at J, with 11 bases between. The CDR3 DNA reads TGTGCCAGCAGCCTGACAGGCTCCTATGGCTACACCTTC. This translates into CASSLTGSYGYTF.

The gene calls are TRBV6-6 and TRBJ2-5; the D call may be TRBD1 or TRBD2 (5 bases each). CDR1 and CDR2 from the germline V gene are MNHNY and SVGAGI (reference sequence). The V and J ends lost 1 base and 1 base respectively, with 7 bases between them. CDR3 length: 14 amino acids. The DNA of the CDR3 is TGTGCCAGCAGTTACTTTGGGGGCCAAGAGACCCAGTACTTC. Amino acid sequence: CASSYFGGQETQYF.

The rearrangement uses TRBV30 and TRBJ2-1; weak D call: TRBD1 (6 bases). V was trimmed by 5 bases and J by 2 bases, leaving 16 bases between them. Germline-derived CDR1 and CDR2 are GTSNPN and SVGIG (reference sequence). This CDR3 is 15 amino acids long. The CDR3 here is CAWASRGWAYNEQFF. The CDR3 region has the DNA TGTGCCTGGGCCAGCAGGGGTTGGGCCTACAATGAGCAGTTCTTC.

V usage is TRBV5-1 and J usage is TRBJ2-3; 10 nucleotides match TRBD2. Trimming cost V 0 bases and J 1 base; bases outside gene matches: 11. CDR1 and CDR2 from the germline V gene are SGHRS and YFSETQ. The CDR3 consists of 19 residues. The DNA for the CDR3 is TGCGCCAGCAGCTTGGAGGGGTGGTTGGGGACTAGCGGCACAGATACGCAGTATTTT. Protein product: CASSLEGWLGTSGTDTQYF.

This rearrangement joins TRBV6-5 to TRBJ2-1, with TRBD2 matching 7 bases. The germline V gene has CDR1 MNHEY and CDR2 SVGAGI. The CDR3 is made up of 16 amino acids. With 0 bases clipped from V and 8 bases from J, the junction kept 10 bases outside the gene matches. The CDR3 loop is CASSYSLTWGGDEQFF. Written as DNA, the CDR3 is TGTGCCAGCAGTTACTCGCTCACTTGGGGGGGGGATGAGCAGTTCTTC.

This clone was seen a single time. V usage is TRBV11-3 and J usage is TRBJ2-7, with unresolved D. The CDR3 has 12 amino acids. From germline, CDR1 is SGHNT and CDR2 YENEEA. Trimming shortened V by 6 bases and J by 1 base, and 7 bases separated the two germline ends. The CDR3 DNA follows: TGTGCCAGCAGGCTGGAATCCTACGAGCAGTACTTC. The encoded protein is CASRLESYEQYF. The full variable domain, completed using reference TRBV11-3 and TRBJ2-7, is EAGVVQSPRYKIIEKKQPVAFWCNPISGHNTLYWYLQNLGQGPELLIRYENEEAVDDSQLPKDRFSAERLKGVDSTLKIQPAELGDSAVYLCASRLESYEQYFGPGTRLTVT.

J is TRBJ1-4 and V is TRBV5-1; D is possibly TRBD1 (5 bases). Looked up from germline, CDR1 is SGHRS and CDR2 is YFSETQ. V was trimmed by 3 bases and J by 6 bases, leaving 12 bases between them. This CDR3 comprises 14 residues. The CDR3 loop reads CASSSQGRYEKLFF. The CDR3 region has the DNA TGCGCCAGCAGCTCCCAGGGAAGGTATGAAAAACTGTTTTTT.

This clone was seen a handful of times. Germline is not matched at one junction end, which may reflect a read error. The rearrangement uses TRBV5-6 and TRBJ2-3; TRBD1 aligns across 8 bases. CDR1 SGHDT and CDR2 YYEEEE come from the germline V gene. There are 16 residues in the CDR3. CDR3 region: CASSLNQGASTATQYF. The CDR3 nucleotides are TGTGCCAGCAGCTTAAACCAGGGGGCTAGCACAGCTACGCAGTATTTT.

This chain uses TRBV19 with TRBJ2-7; D perhaps matches TRBD1 (6 bases). The CDR3 is made up of 15 amino acids. V dropped 9 bases and J dropped 1 base, with 19 bases sitting between them. Germline V CDR1 and CDR2: LNHDA, SQIVND (reference sequence). In DNA form, the CDR3 reads TGTGCCAGCACCCAGGCCAGGGGCGGATCCTACGAGCAGTACTTC. It yields the protein CASTQARGGSYEQYF.

This chain uses TRBV19 with TRBJ1-4; no definite D call. Germline lookup yields CDR1 LNHDA and CDR2 SQIVND (reference sequence). Trimming left V 3 bases short and J 8 bases short, with 10 bases between. CDR3 length: 13 amino acids. The CDR3 bases are TGTGCCAGTAGTATCCGACTGGGGGAAAAACTGTTTTTT. Its translation: CASSIRLGEKLFF.

This clone turned up a few times. This chain joins TRBV5-1 and TRBJ1-2; a weak D match, TRBD1 (6 bases). Germline V gene lookup returns CDR1 SGHRS and CDR2 YFSETQ. V lost 0 bases, J lost 6 bases, and 15 bases lay in between. This CDR3 has 15 amino acids. DNA of the CDR3: TGCGCCAGCAGCTTGGCCGGCCCAGGGGTTGATGGCTACACCTTC. It codes for CASSLAGPGVDGYTF.

The chain is built from TRBV7-3 and TRBJ2-6; D gene unclear. The CDR3 has 14 amino acids. Germline values: CDR1 SGHTA, CDR2 FQGTGA. V dropped 4 bases and J dropped 3 bases, with 7 bases sitting between them. Here the CDR3 reads CASSSSGGANVLTF. The CDR3 DNA reads as TGTGCCAGCAGCTCCTCGGGTGGGGCCAACGTCCTGACTTTC.

The rearrangement uses TRBV5-6 and TRBJ1-2; 7 bases line up with TRBD1. The germline CDR1 and CDR2 sequences are SGHDT and YYEEEE. The CDR3 length is 13 residues. Losses at the gene ends were 4 bases for V and 3 bases for J; bases not matched to a gene: 3. CDR3 region: CASSPRGDYGYTF. CDR3 DNA: TGTGCCAGCAGCCCCAGGGGGGACTATGGCTACACCTTC.

The chain employs TRBV5-1 and TRBJ1-1; D remains ambiguous. Germline V lookup: CDR1 SGHRS, CDR2 YFSETQ. V shed 3 bases and J shed 0 bases, with 12 bases lying between them. The CDR3 totals 15 residues. In DNA form, the CDR3 reads TGCGCCAGCAGCTACGGGTGGACCATGAACACTGAAGCTTTCTTT. This sequence encodes CASSYGWTMNTEAFF.

The chain uses TRBV4-1 and TRBJ1-1; D unresolved. CDR1 is MGHRA and CDR2 is YSYEKL in the germline V gene. The ends were cut back, 0 bases at V and 0 bases at J, with 8 bases in the middle. The CDR3 contains 15 residues. CDR3 loop: CASSQDPQLNTEAFF. CDR3 in DNA: TGCGCCAGCAGCCAAGATCCACAGCTGAACACTGAAGCTTTCTTT.